These T cell receptor beta chains were read from a single sample in a study of T cell repertoires in cytomegalovirus infection. TCRdb processed the reads anew with MiXCR; each CDR3 protein has one entry. Among approximately 390,000 distinct CDR3 sequences, around a third were seen once, and the ten largest hold 13%. Their target antigens are unknown. The sample here was cultured PBMCs, taken from culture after CMV antigen stimulation. The receptors were gathered from a human donor in good health (CMV status not recorded). Some clones in this sample may be carry-over from other donors' samples. Each CDR3 is given with its conserved first and last residue. The D gene is left open where the match is weak. Part of the rows lack a size; the others show once, few, many or a class for expanded clones.

clone_size d_call j_call v_call cdr3_nt cdr3_aa
NA TRBD1 TRBJ1-1 TRBV7-2 TGTGCCAGCAGCCTCCAGACAGGGACCCAAGCTTTCTTT CASSLQTGTQAFF
NA TRBD1 TRBJ2-7 TRBV10-3 TGTGCCATCAGTGTTACCGGGACAGGGGCTTACGAGCAGTACTTC CAISVTGTGAYEQYF
NA NA TRBJ2-4 TRBV28 TGTGCCAGCAGCCCTCAGACCATAGCCAAAAACATTCAGTACTTC CASSPQTIAKNIQYF
few TRBD1 TRBJ2-7 TRBV27 TGTGCCAGCAGTTCAACGTCCGATTACCCGGGACAGGGCTACGAGCAGTACTTC CASSSTSDYPGQGYEQYF
NA NA TRBJ2-3 TRBV7-2 TGTGCCAGCAGCTTAGGCAGGGTGTCAGATACGCAGTATTTT CASSLGRVSDTQYF
NA TRBD2 TRBJ2-1 TRBV27 TGTGCCACTTTCCTAGCGGGAGTCCAGTTCTTC CATFLAGVQFF
once TRBD2 TRBJ2-1 TRBV6-6 TGTGCCAGCAGTTCCATTGGACTAGCGGGAGACAATGAGCAGTTCTTC CASSSIGLAGDNEQFF
NA NA TRBJ1-5 TRBV2 TGTGCCAGCAGTTTCAGAGGGGCCAATCAGCCCCAGCATTTT CASSFRGANQPQHF
few TRBD1 TRBJ1-2 TRBV6-2/TRBV6-3 TGTGCCAGCAGCTATGGGACAGAGAACTATGGCTACACCTTC CASSYGTENYGYTF
NA TRBD2 TRBJ2-2 TRBV7-9 TGTGCCAGCAGCGAGCCTACGGGACTAGCGGGCATCGCGAACACCGGGGAGCTGTTTTTT CASSEPTGLAGIANTGELFF
few NA TRBJ1-4 TRBV7-9 TGTGCCAGCAGCTTAGTCGCCGGAGGGGAGGTAACTAATGAAAAACTGTTTTTT CASSLVAGGEVTNEKLFF
few NA TRBJ1-5 TRBV28 TGTGCCAGCAGTTTAGGGCAGGTGGGGGCCCAGCATTTT CASSLGQVGAQHF
NA NA TRBJ2-1 TRBV20-1 TGCAGTGCTAGAGTCGAAAACAATGAGCAGTTCTTC CSARVENNEQFF
many TRBD1 TRBJ1-4 TRBV7-8 TGTGCCAGCAGCTCGGACAGGGGGCGTGAAAAACTGTTTTTT CASSSDRGREKLFF
NA NA TRBJ2-5 TRBV11-3 TGTGCCAGCAGCTTAGGGACGGACAATAGAGAGACCCAGTACTTC CASSLGTDNRETQYF
many NA TRBJ2-3 TRBV25-1 TGTGCCAGCAGCGAACAGGGCGCAGATACGCAGTATTTT CASSEQGADTQYF
NA NA TRBJ1-2 TRBV2 TGTGCCAGCAGGGGTGCACGCATCAACTATGGCTACACCTTC CASRGARINYGYTF
once NA TRBJ2-3 TRBV29-1 TGCAGCGTTGAAGACCGGGGCGGAATCACAGATACGCAGTATTTT CSVEDRGGITDTQYF
few NA TRBJ1-1 TRBV7-2 TGTGCCAGTACTCTTCTAGGGGGGGGCTGGGGTACTGAAGCTTTCTTT CASTLLGGGWGTEAFF
NA TRBD2 TRBJ2-7 TRBV10-2 TGCGCCAGCACCCTAGCGGGAGGTCTCTCCTACGAGCAGTACTTC CASTLAGGLSYEQYF
NA TRBD2 TRBJ2-3 TRBV7-2 TGTGCCAGCAGCTTAGCCCTTTTAGCGGGGCGCACAGATACGCAGTATTTT CASSLALLAGRTDTQYF
few TRBD1 TRBJ1-5 TRBV12-3/TRBV12-4 TGTGCCAGCAGTCGGACGAACGACGGACAGGGGGTTATCGGCAATCAGCCCCAGCATTTT CASSRTNDGQGVIGNQPQHF
NA TRBD2 TRBJ2-7 TRBV4-1 TGCGCCAGCAGCCAAGACGTTAGCGGGAGTTCCTACGAGCAGTACTTC CASSQDVSGSSYEQYF
few NA TRBJ2-5 TRBV2 TGTGCCAGCAAAGAAGGGGGAGGCGAGACCCAGTACTTC CASKEGGGETQYF
few TRBD2 TRBJ2-1 TRBV7-2 TGTGCCAGCAGCTTAGGACTAGCACAGGAGCAGTTCTTC CASSLGLAQEQFF
few NA TRBJ2-1 TRBV4-3 TGCGCCACAAGCATCGACCTCGCCTACAATGAGCAGTTCTTC CATSIDLAYNEQFF
NA TRBD1 TRBJ1-4 TRBV19 TGTGCCAGTAGTTGGGACAGTGAAAAACTGTTTTTT CASSWDSEKLFF
few NA TRBJ2-1 TRBV6-6 TGTGCCAGCAAAGGGAGGGGGGATATCTTCTTC CASKGRGDIFF
many NA TRBJ2-2 TRBV5-4 TGTGCCAGCAGCTTTAGGTCAGGCACGCGGAGCGGGGAGCTGTTTTTT CASSFRSGTRSGELFF
NA TRBD1 TRBJ2-4 TRBV19 TGTGCCAGTAGTCACCAGGGGGCTAACATTCAGTACTTC CASSHQGANIQYF
few TRBD1 TRBJ2-7 TRBV7-8 TGTGCCAGCAGCTTAGGGACAGGTTTCGCCGACTACGAGCAGTACTTC CASSLGTGFADYEQYF
NA TRBD2 TRBJ2-3 TRBV6-6 TGTGCCACCACGACTAGCGGGAGGTTTCCCACAGATACGCAGTATTTT CATTTSGRFPTDTQYF
NA NA TRBJ2-3 TRBV20-1 TGCAGTGCTAGAGATTCCCCGGGACCAAGCACAGATACGCAGTATTTT CSARDSPGPSTDTQYF
few NA TRBJ1-5 TRBV7-9 TGTGCCAGCAGCTTATCCGGGCAGGGCACTCAGCCCCAGCATTTT CASSLSGQGTQPQHF
NA TRBD1 TRBJ1-1 TRBV7-3 TGTGCCAGCAGCTTAACGGGACAGGGGCGAGCTTTCTTT CASSLTGQGRAFF
NA TRBD2 TRBJ2-2 TRBV7-2 TGTGCCAGCAGCTTAGTGGCGGGAGGGGACGGGGAGCTGTTTTTT CASSLVAGGDGELFF
NA NA TRBJ2-1 TRBV27 TGTGCCAGCACCCGCCTAGGAGGCATCCATGAGCAGTTCTTC CASTRLGGIHEQFF
NA NA TRBJ2-1 TRBV24-1 TGTGCCACCAGTTCAGGGACGGATAGTGTCAATGAGCAGTTCTTC CATSSGTDSVNEQFF
few NA TRBJ2-7 TRBV18 TGTGCCAGCTCACTCTCCGGAGGGTCTGGCTACGAGCAGTACTTC CASSLSGGSGYEQYF
NA NA TRBJ1-2 TRBV7-2 TGTGCCAGCAGCCTCCTAGGGGCCATGGGTACCGGCTACACCTTC CASSLLGAMGTGYTF
NA NA TRBJ1-2 TRBV7-8 TGTGCCAGCAGCTTACGAGCAACCGATGGCTACACCTTC CASSLRATDGYTF
NA TRBD2 TRBJ2-3 TRBV28 TGTGCCAGCAGTTTATCAGGCGGGGCGGGGGCAGATACGCAGTATTTT CASSLSGGAGADTQYF
NA NA TRBJ1-4 TRBV6-5 TGTGCCAGCAGTTCCCCGGGACAACCTAATGAAAAACTGTTTTTT CASSSPGQPNEKLFF
NA NA TRBJ1-2 TRBV5-5 TGTGCCAGCAGCTTGGCCCCAGGGCCTAACTATGGCTACACCTTC CASSLAPGPNYGYTF
few NA TRBJ1-2 TRBV5-3 TGTGCCAGCAGCTTGGCCCGGCTATTGAGTGAATCATATGGCTACACCTTC CASSLARLLSESYGYTF
NA TRBD1 TRBJ1-2 TRBV2 TGTGCCAGCAGTATACAGGGGGCCAGCTATGGCTACACCTTC CASSIQGASYGYTF
few NA TRBJ2-1 TRBV12-3/TRBV12-4 TGTGCCAGCAGTTTCTGGCCCAGCTCCTACAATGAGCAGTTCTTC CASSFWPSSYNEQFF
NA TRBD2 TRBJ2-4 TRBV18 TGTGCCAGCTCACCGGCCTCTAGCGGGAGGAACCGAAACATTCAGTACTTC CASSPASSGRNRNIQYF